This TCR beta chain is from a study of shared clonotypes between healthy human individuals. Comment on this clone: Distinct nucleotide sequences in the sample also encode this CDR3.

Produced via immunoSEQ multiplex PCR; TCRdb's table is partial and in-frame only. This table has about half a million clones, about 85% appearing once. Healthy HIV-negative adults with no recent acute infections or vaccinations were recruited as donors. CDR3 length: 14 amino acids. Between the trimmed V and J ends, which lost 5 bases and 0 bases, there was a span of 9 bases. Germline CDR1 SGHTA, CDR2 FQGTGA. Input material: PBMCs. This clonotype originated in a woman in her forties in good health. Some clones in this sample may be carry-over from other donors' samples. The V gene is TRBV7-3, the J gene TRBJ2-3; D possibly corresponds to TRBD1 (6 bases). This chain's CDR3 is CASSPGQSTDTQYF. The CDR3 DNA sequence: TGTGCCAGCAGCCCCGGACAGAGCACAGATACGCAGTATTTT.